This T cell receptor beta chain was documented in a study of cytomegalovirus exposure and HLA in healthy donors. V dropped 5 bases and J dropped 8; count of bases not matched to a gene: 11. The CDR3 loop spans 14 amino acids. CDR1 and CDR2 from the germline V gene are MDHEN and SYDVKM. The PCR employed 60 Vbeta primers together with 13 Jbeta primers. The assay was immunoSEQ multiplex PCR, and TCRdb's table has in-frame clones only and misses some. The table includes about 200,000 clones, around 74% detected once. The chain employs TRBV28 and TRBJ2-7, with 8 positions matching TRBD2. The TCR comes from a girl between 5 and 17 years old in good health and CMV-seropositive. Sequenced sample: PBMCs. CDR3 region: CASSIGGAQVQQYF. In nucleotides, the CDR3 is TGTGCCAGCAGTATCGGGGGGGCCCAGGTCCAGCAGTACTTC.